This record covers a single TCR beta chain. As yet, its antigen is unknown. This specimen comes from a study of long-term antiretroviral therapy in people with HIV. Version v3.0 of the immunoSEQ assay ran at survey level. Produced via immunoSEQ multiplex PCR; TCRdb's table is partial and in-frame only. The table lists thousands of clones, roughly 87% of them singletons. Study-level findings and limits: It was observed that HIV repertoires exhibited narrower CDR3 length ranges than controls.

This specimen was unsorted PBMCs, taken 0.1 years after starting antiretroviral therapy. The TCR originated in a man aged 35-49 years with HIV.

CDR3 sequence reads: CASSQMLGAYNEQFF. CDR3 coding DNA: TGTGCCAGCAGCCAGATGCTAGGGGCTTACAATGAGCAGTTCTTC. This chain connects TRBV4-2 to TRBJ2-1; D perhaps matches TRBD1 (5 bases). This CDR3 comprises 15 residues. V lost 3 bases and J 4 bases, leaving 13 bases between the germline ends. Germline V gene data show CDR1 as LGHNA and CDR2 as YNFKEQ.